The entry that follows covers one T cell receptor (beta chain) sequence. The antigen it recognizes is unknown. Base-call qualities are not available, and no considerably larger clone is one nucleotide away. This specimen belongs to a study of shared clonotypes between healthy human individuals (dated by TCRdb to the early 2020s). Background for the entire study: The cohort comprised a couple of women and three men aged 18 to 49 years. Blood TCR repertoires of a handful of healthy adults were deeply sequenced to estimate repertoire size and the extent of clonotype sharing between individuals. For each donor, CD4 naive and CD4 memory were each given three plates, CD8 naive was given two plates, and CD8 memory was given one plate. Different laboratories and diverse techniques were used to prepare libraries and sequence TCR repertoires, to increase sequencing depth and limit assay-specific biases. Each donor's leukapheresis produced roughly between about 0.8 and 10 billion PBMCs. What the research found in general, with its limitations: The small number of donors limited the genetic and exposure-history diversity represented. Clonotypes shared by all four sorted-subset donors showed higher generation probabilities than non-shared clonotypes. Incomplete sequencing was indicated by rarefaction of sorted-subset datasets, despite the large sequencing depth. Sampling was restricted to blood, and TCR repertoires in tissues likely differ from the TCR repertoires found in blood. Estimated clonotype richness was generally larger for naive than for memory subsets. Based on pairwise subsampling, the degree of clonotype sharing among donors was expected to be affected by sequencing depth. Across a handful of donors, around 5% of naive CD4, approximately 3.6% of naive CD8, 2% to 2.5% of memory CD4, and under 0.45% of memory CD8 clonotypes were shared.

Using the deep immunoSEQ assay, TCR CDR3 regions were amplified from genomic DNA by multiplex PCR. Extracted genomic DNA from each cell subset was distributed evenly across all wells of several immunoSEQ 96-well plates, and each plate was treated as a replicate. Each replicate PCR for sorted subsets received 150 to 250 ng genomic DNA, equal to about 30,000 T cell genomes. Purified libraries were quantified with a Qubit 3.0 fluorometer, sized on a Bioanalyzer 2100, and re-quantified with the KAPA Library Quantification kit. Every immunoSEQ 96-well plate was sequenced on a separate single-read 150-cycle Illumina NextSeq 550 flow cell. The published analysis was carried out like this. Because the immunoSEQ output included only junctional sequences and no quality scores, the filtering could not be the same as the filtering used for full-length reads. Sequences were annotated with PyIR, a Python wrapper for IgBLAST v1.9, and V/J genes and CDR3 were assigned using IMGT germline references. Reads were filtered out if the reads had weak V/J assignments (E-value above 1e-6), no CDR3, stop codons, out-of-frame junctions, or ambiguous translated residues. V3J clonotypes were defined by identical inferred V gene, J gene, and CDR3 amino acid sequence. Percentage overlap between repertoires was computed as shared unique clonotypes divided by the size of the smaller repertoire. RTK rarefaction, the Chao1 estimator, and Recon v2.1 estimates of unobserved clonotypes were used to assess repertoire richness. OLGA was used to compute generation probabilities for all TCRbeta clonotypes that the gDNA method yielded from several donors. TCRdb re-hosts the immuneACCESS table, in-frame sequences only. Its copies lack some clones; in the studies checked, an unresolved V gene accounts for under half of them, and the cause for the rest is not known. The V and J calls and clone size were taken over from that table, and D and trimming were inferred from the DNA. Recorded for this sample are 750,000 to 1,000,000 clones; over 90% of them occurred a single time. 24% of the sample is in the top ten clones.

CD8 naive samples were obtained by positive selection for CCR7 among CD45RO-negative cells, yielding a CD45RA+CCR7+ population from which TemRA cells were excluded. Donors were healthy HIV-negative adults with no recently reported acute infections or vaccinations. Every donor was a Caucasian adult residing in Nashville, Tennessee, USA. Blood was collected by leukapheresis, and PBMCs were isolated by Ficoll-Histopaque density gradient centrifugation and then cryopreserved in liquid nitrogen vapor phase. Analytical flow cytometry was used to check the purity and quantity of every magnetically sorted T cell population. From each sorted fraction, genomic DNA was isolated and quantified by UV absorbance on a Nanodrop 2000c. The sequence was collected from a man aged 25 to 40 in good health. Sequenced material: naive CD8+ T cells sorted from blood. The cell subset or site label here, explained by the study, means: CD45RA+CCR7+.

The nucleotide sequence reads TGTGCCAGCAGTACCTACAGGGGGGGGTTAAACGGCTACACCTTC. The resulting protein is CASSTYRGGLNGYTF. The chain joins TRBV6-5 to TRBJ1-2; 8 junctional bases match TRBD1. The germline V gene yields MNHEY for CDR1 and SVGAGI for CDR2. From the cysteine through the phenylalanine, the CDR3 covers 15 amino acids. The read is trimmed to its CDR3 DNA, 45 bases read in frame from base 1. Trimming leaves V shorter by 5 bases and J shorter by 8 bases, with the junction holding 13 bases beyond the gene matches.